Shown below are 7 T cell receptor beta chains from a single sample sequenced in a study of blood T cell repertoires in COVID-19. The assay was immunoSEQ multiplex PCR, and TCRdb's table has in-frame clones only and misses some. In the table there are about 150,000 clones, around 83% of which are singletons. The sequenced sample was PBMCs or T cells enriched from blood (not recorded which). Receptors were obtained from a man aged 50 to 60 who had recovered from COVID-19.

The chain combines TRBV1 with TRBJ1-2. TRBV1 is a listed pseudogene. The CDR3 extends over 18 amino acids. The chain's CDR3 is CTSSQERSTGGPGEGYTF. In DNA, the CDR3 is TGCACCAGCAGCCAAGAGCGTTCTACGGGGGGCCCGGGTGAAGGCTACACCTTC.

This chain connects TRBV24-1 to TRBJ2-1; 9 bases agree with TRBD1. The germline V gene has CDR1 KGHDR and CDR2 SFDVKD. The CDR3 is 17 amino acids. The ends lost 3 bases at V and 10 bases at J; junction bases unmatched: 15. The CDR3 reads CATSDQTSGQGTWEQFF. CDR3 DNA sequence: TGTGCCACCAGTGATCAAACCTCCGGACAGGGGACGTGGGAGCAGTTCTTC.

This clone has a single count. V usage is TRBV28 and J usage is TRBJ1-2; a weak D match, TRBD1 (5 bases). Per the germline V gene, CDR1 is MDHEN and CDR2 is SYDVKM. V lost 7 bases, J lost 4 bases, and 16 bases lay in between. The CDR3 consists of 14 residues. The CDR3 here is CASTNQQGGYGYTF. The CDR3 DNA reads TGTGCCAGCACAAACCAGCAGGGTGGCTATGGCTACACCTTC.

In its sample, this clone was seen once. The chain recombines TRBV18 with TRBJ2-3; 7 positions match TRBD1. The germline CDR1 and CDR2 sequences are KGHSH and LQKENI. The CDR3 totals 19 residues. V lost 3 bases to trimming and J lost 0 bases; unmatched junction nucleotides: 15. The CDR3 spells CASSPLHSGGITSTDTQYF. The CDR3 DNA follows: TGTGCCAGCTCACCGCTCCACTCAGGGGGAATTACTAGCACAGATACGCAGTATTTT.

This chain joins TRBV27 and TRBJ2-3, with 12 bases lining up with TRBD1. Trimming took 7 bases from V and 5 from J; bases not matched to a gene: 10. The CDR3 contains 16 residues. The germline V gene has CDR1 MNHEY and CDR2 SMNVEV (reference sequence). As DNA, the CDR3 is TGTGCCAGCACCCTGCGGGACAGGGGGCCTGGAGATACGCAGTATTTT. It translates to CASTLRDRGPGDTQYF.

The chain couples TRBV18 to TRBJ1-2, with 7 bases matching TRBD1. Germline V gene sequence: CDR1 KGHSH, CDR2 LQKENI. The ends lost 3 bases at V and 3 bases at J; junction bases unmatched: 4. CDR3 length: 14 amino acids. The CDR3 DNA is TGTGCCAGCTCACCCCCCACAGGGGACTATGGCTACACCTTC. Protein: CASSPPTGDYGYTF.

The rearrangement joins TRBV11-2 to TRBJ2-5, with 10 nucleotides matching TRBD2. Per the germline V gene, CDR1 is SGHAT and CDR2 is FQNNGV. The ends lost 1 base at V and 7 bases at J; junction bases unmatched: 9. This CDR3 has 16 amino acids. CDR3 coding DNA: TGTGCCAGCAGCTTAGGTAGCGGGGGGCCCGGGGGGACCCAGTACTTC. It is translated as CASSLGSGGPGGTQYF.